This is a list of T cell receptor beta chains from one sample in a study of T cells in Graves' hyperthyroidism and ophthalmopathy. MiXCR, applied by TCRdb to the multiplex PCR reads, yields one record per CDR3 protein. The table lists a few hundred thousand distinct CDR3 sequences, over 45% of them singletons. Sequenced material: peripheral blood or thyroid tissue (not recorded which). The receptors stem from an adult woman with Graves' disease, either hyperthyroidism or ophthalmopathy (not recorded which). Both conserved end residues are trimmed from each CDR3.

v_call,j_call,cdr3_aa
TRBV7-9,TRBJ2-2,ASSLTSLNTGELF
TRBV15,TRBJ2-5,ATSNRLAGGETQY
TRBV4-1,TRBJ1-2,ASSRLTSRNYGYT
TRBV3-1,TRBJ2-2,ASSQAGRKGELF
TRBV19,TRBJ2-7,ASSIASVRGLYEQY
TRBV10-3,TRBJ1-1,ASSVAPMNTEAF
TRBV7-2,TRBJ1-4,ASSLAPQYEKLF
TRBV20-1,TRBJ2-2,SARRGLAVANTGELF
TRBV6-1,TRBJ1-3,ASSTWDRGLGNTIY
TRBV6-1,TRBJ1-1,ASSVGGMVREAF
TRBV7-9,TRBJ1-2,ASSQAPSGGFHIYYGYT
TRBV20-1,TRBJ1-1,SARVPGRDTEAF
TRBV7-9,TRBJ2-5,ASSPLPGQGETQY
TRBV29-1,TRBJ2-5,SALGPGRETQY
TRBV7-2,TRBJ2-2,ASSPRGSGGTNTGELF
TRBV7-9,TRBJ2-7,ASSSREAYEQY
TRBV6-5,TRBJ1-2,ASSYIGSRNYGYT
TRBV29-1,TRBJ1-4,SGGLGQGYTEKLF
TRBV7-9,TRBJ2-2,ASSPRTDSSGELF
TRBV11-2,TRBJ1-1,ASSLTLSGEAF
TRBV7-2,TRBJ2-7,ASSLSTSADPPYEQY
TRBV4-2,TRBJ1-1,ASSQDRGRTEAF
TRBV20-1,TRBJ2-7,SARVPNSYEQY
TRBV15,TRBJ1-2,ATSREPGANYGYT
TRBV25-1,TRBJ2-7,AREGGGRGYEQY
TRBV13,TRBJ1-1,ASSSRIVNTEAF
TRBV5-1,TRBJ1-2,ASSLDLGDDGYT
TRBV6-2/TRBV6-3,TRBJ2-7,ASSTGTLTGEQY
TRBV6-5,TRBJ2-7,ASSYAGESYEQY
TRBV29-1,TRBJ2-1,SVSVIAGNEQF
TRBV5-1,TRBJ1-6,ASSSLSAENSPLH
TRBV7-2,TRBJ2-7,ASSPGTSIYEQY
TRBV20-1,TRBJ2-5,SASRTGAPQETQY
TRBV7-8,TRBJ2-1,ASRHRDSYNEQF
TRBV20-1,TRBJ1-5,SARTGFIDQPQH
TRBV19,TRBJ1-1,ASSIQGTGATEAF
TRBV7-9,TRBJ2-7,ASSPQTGGSYEQY
TRBV20-1,TRBJ1-2,SANPLQGFGYT
TRBV3-1,TRBJ1-1,ASSPTRADTEAF
TRBV3-1,TRBJ1-2,ASSHQQSGLEGYT
TRBV13,TRBJ2-7,ASSKTSGSYEQY
TRBV29-1,TRBJ1-1,SVEQGAGRAF